One and the same sample provided the 6 T cell receptor beta chains below, sequenced in a study of OX40 agonist ivuxolimab in advanced cancers. Here immunoSEQ multiplex PCR was the method, and the copy in TCRdb shows in-frame clones only, minus some. Found here are about 26,000 clones, roughly 80% of them singletons; the top ten hold 9.5% to 15%. Sample: CD4+ or CD8+ T cells sorted from blood, taken in a trial of the OX40 agonist ivuxolimab. These receptors all come from an adult with an advanced solid tumor such as melanoma, head and neck, liver or kidney cancer.

This sequence joins TRBV11-1 and TRBJ2-7; tentatively, D is TRBD1 (6 bases). The length of the CDR3 is 14 residues. Trimming removed 5 bases from V and 6 bases from J, with 17 bases in between. Germline V gives CDR1 SGHAT, CDR2 FQDESV (reference sequence). The CDR3 protein is CASSHLPPQGEQYF. The CDR3 DNA is TGTGCCAGCAGCCATCTCCCCCCACAGGGCGAGCAGTACTTC.

The chain combines TRBV5-4 with TRBJ2-2; the D is unclear. This CDR3 region has 13 residues. Trimming removed 4 bases at V and 6 bases at J, with 10 bases between. Germline V gene lookup returns CDR1 SGHNT and CDR2 YYREEE (reference sequence). CDR3 nucleotide sequence: TGTGCCAGCAGCGTGACATCTGCCGGGGAGCTGTTTTTT. Its translation is CASSVTSAGELFF.

This chain links TRBV4-1 with TRBJ1-5; D not certain. The CDR3 is 15 residues long. V lost 2 bases and J lost 0, with 8 bases in between. Germline assignment: CDR1 MGHRA and CDR2 YSYEKL. CDR3 loop: CASSQRTDSNQPQHF. CDR3 DNA: TGCGCCAGCAGCCAAAGGACGGATAGCAATCAGCCCCAGCATTTT.

This rearrangement joins TRBV2 to TRBJ2-7, with 8 bases lining up with TRBD1. V trimming: 6 bases; J trimming: 3 bases; junction bases outside the gene matches: 13. The CDR3 is made up of 16 amino acids. CDR1 is SNHLY, CDR2 FYNNEI, per germline. CDR3 coding DNA: TGTGCCAGCAGGGTGTTTCCAGGGGGCATTAACTACGAGCAGTACTTC. Translated, it gives CASRVFPGGINYEQYF.

The chain is built from TRBV5-4 and TRBJ2-1; 10 bases map to TRBD2. Unmatched junction bases numbered 6, after V lost 0 bases and J lost 9 bases. The CDR3 is made up of 15 amino acids. CDR1 is SGHNT, CDR2 YYREEE, per germline (reference sequence). The CDR3 protein is CASSLGLAGAGEQFF. The CDR3, as DNA: TGTGCCAGCAGCTTGGGGCTAGCGGGAGCGGGTGAGCAGTTCTTC.

This chain joins TRBV6-1 and TRBJ1-1; TRBD1 might be the D (5 bases). The CDR3 loop spans 18 amino acids. Trimming shortened V by 1 base and J by 1 base, and 19 bases separated the two germline ends. Germline loops: CDR1 MNHNS, CDR2 SASEGT. The chain's CDR3 is CASSEGAFGAGRNTEAFF. DNA for the CDR3: TGTGCCAGCAGTGAAGGCGCCTTCGGGGCAGGGAGGAACACTGAAGCTTTCTTT.